A few counts support the clone carrying this T cell receptor (beta chain). Germline V CDR1 and CDR2: SGHNT, YYREEE (reference sequence). The V gene end was trimmed by 5 bases and the J gene end by 9 bases; junction bases not matched to a gene: 6. CDR3 length equals 13 residues. TCRdb itself ran the RACE reads through MiXCR, one entry per CDR3 protein. The table has about 400,000 distinct CDR3 sequences, just under 6.5% seen once. Time point denoted: patch test 2, 6 weeks after DPC sensitization. Treatment given: therapeutic diphenylcyclopropenone sensitization with weekly scalp DPC. Samples of blood were obtained prior to the application of each patch test. Alopecia patients, 18 to 70 years old and DPC-suitable, served as donors. Total RNA was isolated from unfractionated whole blood. The record originates from a study of human T cells and chemical hapten exposure.

The sequence derives from a woman aged 18 to 35 with alopecia areata. Some clones in this sample may be carry-over from other donors' samples. This sample comprised whole blood, obtained in connection with sensitization to the hapten diphenylcyclopropenone (DPC). The genes are TRBV5-4 and TRBJ2-2, with TRBD2 matching over 8 bases. CDR3: CASRIGGDRELFF. The CDR3 DNA reads TGTGCCAGCAGAATCGGGGGGGACCGGGAGCTGTTTTTT.